This T cell receptor (beta chain) came from a study of T-cell memory formation after mild COVID-19. Study at large: TCR clusters were mostly confined to one donor each. Study outcomes and limitations: Contracting CD8+ clones were enriched in EMRA, CD4+ mainly in CM and EM. Confirmation was lacking for SARS-CoV-2 specificity of second-wave clones that peaked on day 37.

This clonotype turned up a few times. Its specificity is unknown. TCR alpha and TCR beta cDNA libraries carrying sample barcodes and UMIs were produced by 5'RACE using constant-segment primers. MiXCR, applied by TCRdb to the 5' RACE reads, yields one record per CDR3 protein. The table includes around 430,000 distinct CDR3 sequences, about a sixth detected once. The CDR3 runs 14 residues. CDR1 and CDR2 from the germline V gene are MNHEY and SMNVEV (reference sequence). The J segment lost 1 base and the V segment lost 5 bases, leaving 5 bases of the junction unmatched. Sequenced sample: PBMCs or a T cell subset sorted from them (not recorded which). The clonotype comes from a man aged 18 to 35 who had mild COVID-19 (a few samples of this study predate the infection). Cell type and time point are not known. V is TRBV27 and J is TRBJ2-7, with TRBD1 matching over 7 bases. In nucleotides, the CDR3 is TGTGCCAGCAGTCTCGACAGGGATTCCTACGAGCAGTACGTC. Protein: CASSLDRDSYEQYV.